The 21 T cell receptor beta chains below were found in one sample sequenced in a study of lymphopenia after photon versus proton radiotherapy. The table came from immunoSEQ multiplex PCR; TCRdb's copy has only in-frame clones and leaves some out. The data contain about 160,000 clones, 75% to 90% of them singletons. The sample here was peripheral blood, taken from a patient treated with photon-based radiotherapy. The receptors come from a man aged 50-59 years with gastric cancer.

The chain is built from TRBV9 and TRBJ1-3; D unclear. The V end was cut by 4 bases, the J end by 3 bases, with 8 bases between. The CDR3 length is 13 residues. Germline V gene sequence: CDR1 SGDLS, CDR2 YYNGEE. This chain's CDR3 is CASSPSGGNTIYF. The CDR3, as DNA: TGTGCCAGCAGCCCAAGCGGTGGAAACACCATATATTTT.

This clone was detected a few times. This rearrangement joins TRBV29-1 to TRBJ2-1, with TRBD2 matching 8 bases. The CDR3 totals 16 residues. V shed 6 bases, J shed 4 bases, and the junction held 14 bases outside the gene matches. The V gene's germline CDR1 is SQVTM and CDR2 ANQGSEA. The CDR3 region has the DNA TGCAGCGTGCCCCCTACGGGGGCTAGCGGGTACAATGAGCAGTTCTTC. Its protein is CSVPPTGASGYNEQFF.

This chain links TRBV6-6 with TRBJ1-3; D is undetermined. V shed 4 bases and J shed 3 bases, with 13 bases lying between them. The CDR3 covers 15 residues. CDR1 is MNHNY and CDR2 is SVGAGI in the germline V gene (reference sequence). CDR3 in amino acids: CASSSGIPIGNTIYF. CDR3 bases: TGTGCCAGCAGTTCTGGTATTCCCATTGGAAACACCATATATTTT.

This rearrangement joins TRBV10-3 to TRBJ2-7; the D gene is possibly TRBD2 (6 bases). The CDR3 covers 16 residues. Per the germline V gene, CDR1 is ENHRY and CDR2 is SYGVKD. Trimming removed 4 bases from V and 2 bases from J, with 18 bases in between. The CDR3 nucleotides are TGTGCCATCAGTGGGACGGTGCGGGAATTTACCTACGAGCAGTACTTC. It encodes CAISGTVREFTYEQYF.

The CDR3 region has the DNA TGTGCCAGCAGTTCAGGGCGGGGAGCTAGCAATCAGCCCCAGCATTTT. Its translation is CASSSGRGASNQPQHF. This sequence joins TRBV28 and TRBJ1-5, with a weak D call TRBD1 (5 bases). V was shortened by 4 bases and J by 0 bases, with 13 bases between the two germline ends. The germline CDR1 and CDR2 sequences are MDHEN and SYDVKM. This CDR3 contains 16 residues. Full variable domain (remainder filled in from reference TRBV28 and TRBJ1-5): DVKVTQSSRYLVKRTGEKVFLECVQDMDHENMFWYRQDPGLGLRLIYFSYDVKMKEKGDIPEGYSVSREKKERFSLILESASTNQTSMYLCASSSGRGASNQPQHFGDGTRLSIL.

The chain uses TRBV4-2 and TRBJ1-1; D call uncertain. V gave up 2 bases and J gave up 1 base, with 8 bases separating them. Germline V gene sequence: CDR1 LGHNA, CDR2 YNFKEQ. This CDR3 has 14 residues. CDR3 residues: CASSQLLENTEAFF. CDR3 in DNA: TGTGCCAGCAGCCAACTTCTGGAGAACACTGAAGCTTTCTTT.

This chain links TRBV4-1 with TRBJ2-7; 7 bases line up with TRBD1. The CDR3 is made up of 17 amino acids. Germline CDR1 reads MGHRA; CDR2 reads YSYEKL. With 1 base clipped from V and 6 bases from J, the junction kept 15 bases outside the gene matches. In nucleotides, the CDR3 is TGCGCCAGCAGCCAAGGCGTACAGGGGACCCGTACTGGCGAGCAGTACTTC. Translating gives CASSQGVQGTRTGEQYF.

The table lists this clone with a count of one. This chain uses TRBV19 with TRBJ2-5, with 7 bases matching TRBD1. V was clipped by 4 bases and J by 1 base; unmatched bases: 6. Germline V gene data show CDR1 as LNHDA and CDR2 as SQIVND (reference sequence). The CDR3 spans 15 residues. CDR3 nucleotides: TGTGCCAGTAGTAGTTACAGGGGCCGCCAAGAGACCCAGTACTTC. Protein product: CASSSYRGRQETQYF.

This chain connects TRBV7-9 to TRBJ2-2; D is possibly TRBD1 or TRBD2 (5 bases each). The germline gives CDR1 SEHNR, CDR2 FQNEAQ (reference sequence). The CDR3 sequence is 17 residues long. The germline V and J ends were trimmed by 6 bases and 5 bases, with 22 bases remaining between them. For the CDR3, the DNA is TGTGCCAGCAGTCCTGGACCGGGACCCCGAAGGACCGGGGAGCTGTTTTTT. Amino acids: CASSPGPGPRRTGELFF. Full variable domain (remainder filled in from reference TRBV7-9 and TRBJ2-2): DTGVSQNPRHKITKRGQNVTFRCDPISEHNRLYWYRQTLGQGPEFLTYFQNEAQLEKSRLLSDRFSAERPKGSFSTLEIQRTEQGDSAMYLCASSPGPGPRRTGELFFGEGSRLTVL.

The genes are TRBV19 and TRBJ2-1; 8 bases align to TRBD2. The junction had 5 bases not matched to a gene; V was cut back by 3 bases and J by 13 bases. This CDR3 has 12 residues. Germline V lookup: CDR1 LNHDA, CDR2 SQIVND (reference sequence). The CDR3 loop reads CASSMREARQFF. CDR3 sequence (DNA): TGTGCCAGTAGTATGCGGGAGGCACGTCAGTTCTTC.

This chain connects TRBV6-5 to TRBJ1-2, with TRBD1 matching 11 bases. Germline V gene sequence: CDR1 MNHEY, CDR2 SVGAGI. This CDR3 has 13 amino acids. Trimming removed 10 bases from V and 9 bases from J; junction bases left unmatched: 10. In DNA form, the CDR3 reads TGTGCCATCTTTCCGGGGACAGGGGGGAGCTACACCTTC. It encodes CAIFPGTGGSYTF.

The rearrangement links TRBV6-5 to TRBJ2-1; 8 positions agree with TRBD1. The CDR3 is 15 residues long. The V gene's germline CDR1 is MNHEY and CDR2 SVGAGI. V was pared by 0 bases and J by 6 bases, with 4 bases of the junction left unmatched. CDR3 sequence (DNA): TGTGCCAGCAGTTACTCTGGACAGGGCTTCAATGAGCAGTTCTTC. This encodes CASSYSGQGFNEQFF.

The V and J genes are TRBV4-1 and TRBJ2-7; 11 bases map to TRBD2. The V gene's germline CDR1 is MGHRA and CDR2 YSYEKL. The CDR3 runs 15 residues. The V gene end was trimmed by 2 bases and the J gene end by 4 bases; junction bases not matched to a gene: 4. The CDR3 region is CASSQRLAGPYEQYF. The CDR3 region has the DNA TGCGCCAGCAGCCAAAGACTAGCGGGACCATACGAGCAGTACTTC.

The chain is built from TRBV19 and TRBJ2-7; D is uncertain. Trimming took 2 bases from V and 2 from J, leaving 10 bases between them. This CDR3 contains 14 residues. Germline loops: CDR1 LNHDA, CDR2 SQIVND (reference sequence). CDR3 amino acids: CASSIQWGTYEQYF. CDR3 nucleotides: TGTGCCAGTAGTATACAGTGGGGTACCTACGAGCAGTACTTC.

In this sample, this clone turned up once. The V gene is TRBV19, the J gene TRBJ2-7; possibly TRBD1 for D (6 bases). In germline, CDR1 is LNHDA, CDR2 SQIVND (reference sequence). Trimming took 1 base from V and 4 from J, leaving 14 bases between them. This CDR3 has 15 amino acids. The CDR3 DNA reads TGTGCCAGTAGTATAGTAATGGACAGCAGATACGAGCAGTACTTC. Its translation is CASSIVMDSRYEQYF.

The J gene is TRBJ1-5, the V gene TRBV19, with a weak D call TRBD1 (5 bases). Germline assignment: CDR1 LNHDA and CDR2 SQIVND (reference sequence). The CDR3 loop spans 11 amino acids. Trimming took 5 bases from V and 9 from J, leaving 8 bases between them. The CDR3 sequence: CASSFGGPQHF. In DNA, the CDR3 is TGTGCCAGTAGTTTCGGGGGGCCCCAGCATTTT.

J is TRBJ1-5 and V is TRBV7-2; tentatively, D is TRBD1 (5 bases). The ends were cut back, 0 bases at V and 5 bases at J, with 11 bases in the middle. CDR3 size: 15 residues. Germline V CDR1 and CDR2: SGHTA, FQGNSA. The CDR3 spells CASSLAGGGDQPQHF. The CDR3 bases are TGTGCCAGCAGCTTAGCTGGCGGGGGTGATCAGCCCCAGCATTTT.

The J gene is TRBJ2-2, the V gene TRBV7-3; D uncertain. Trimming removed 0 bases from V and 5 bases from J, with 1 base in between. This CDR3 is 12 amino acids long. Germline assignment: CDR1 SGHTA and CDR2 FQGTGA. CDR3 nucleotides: TGTGCCAGCAGCTTAACTACCGGGGAGCTGTTTTTT. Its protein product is CASSLTTGELFF.

The DNA of the CDR3 is TGCGCCAGCAGCCCATCCCGGGACAGTGGCGCTGGAAACACCATATATTTT. Encoded protein: CASSPSRDSGAGNTIYF. V gene TRBV5-1 combines with J gene TRBJ1-3, with TRBD1 identical over 7 bases. The V gene end was trimmed by 4 bases and the J gene end by 2 bases; junction bases not matched to a gene: 12. The CDR3 length is 17 residues. CDR1 is SGHRS, CDR2 YFSETQ, per germline.

CDR3 DNA sequence: TGTGCCAGCAGCGCTTCGTACGTGGGGGATGGGGAGACCCAGTACTTC. It codes for CASSASYVGDGETQYF. This chain joins TRBV7-9 and TRBJ2-5, with D perhaps being TRBD1 or TRBD2 (5 bases each). V gave up 5 bases and J gave up 5 bases, with 21 bases separating them. Germline V CDR1 and CDR2: SEHNR, FQNEAQ (reference sequence). The CDR3 covers 16 residues.

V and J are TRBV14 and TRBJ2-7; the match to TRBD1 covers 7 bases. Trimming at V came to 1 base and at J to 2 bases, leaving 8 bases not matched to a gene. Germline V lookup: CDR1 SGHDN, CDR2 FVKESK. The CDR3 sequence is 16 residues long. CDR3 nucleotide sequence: TGTGCCAGCAGCCAAGTTGGAGGACAGGCGACCTACGAGCAGTACTTC. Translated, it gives CASSQVGGQATYEQYF.